The T cell receptor (beta chain) described here comes from a study of cytomegalovirus exposure and HLA in healthy donors. Study context: Earlier findings included nearly 120 million unique TCR beta sequences obtained from 170 million or so T cells.

The CDR3 contains 17 residues. J lost 4 bases, V lost 1 base, and 12 bases had no gene match. Germline CDR1 and CDR2: SGDLS and YYNGEE. PCR used 60 Vbeta primers and 13 Jbeta primers. The data were produced by immunoSEQ multiplex PCR, yet TCRdb's version contains in-frame clones alone and is incomplete. The data contain about 64,000 clones, around four fifths of them singletons. The chain has TRBV9 and TRBJ2-3, with 7 nucleotides matching TRBD1. The specimen sequenced was PBMCs. This clonotype was sampled from a male donor in good health and CMV-seropositive. The CDR3 bases are TGTGCCAGCAGCGTACCCCGGGACAGTTTACCCTCAGATACGCAGTATTTT. This encodes CASSVPRDSLPSDTQYF.